The 29 T cell receptor beta chains below come from one sample, sequenced in a study of T cell changes during pregnancy in multiple sclerosis. Only in-frame clones appear in the TCRdb table, and some are missing; sequencing was by immunoSEQ multiplex PCR. This sample has around 50,000 clones; approximately 92% occur once, and the top ten carry 0.95% to 1.5%. The specimen was peripheral blood, collected after pregnancy. The receptors come from a female donor in good health, enrolled as a control in a pregnancy study.

The CDR3 DNA sequence: TGTGCCAGCAGCTCTGACCGCGGTAACGAGCAGTACTTC. As protein: CASSSDRGNEQYF. The chain has TRBV7-8 and TRBJ2-7; D unresolved. CDR1 is SGHVS and CDR2 is FQNEAQ in the germline V gene. V gave up 4 bases and J gave up 5 bases, with 12 bases separating them. This CDR3 region has 13 residues.

This clone was seen just once. The genes are TRBV5-1 and TRBJ1-2; a possible D gene is TRBD1 (5 bases). The germline gives CDR1 SGHRS, CDR2 YFSETQ. The CDR3 consists of 14 residues. The V end lost 2 bases, the J end lost 3 bases, and 11 bases lay between the germline ends. DNA of the CDR3: TGCGCCAGCAGCTTTAGCAGGGTAGACTATGGCTACACCTTC. This encodes CASSFSRVDYGYTF.

This clone was seen only once. The J gene is TRBJ2-2, the V gene TRBV2; 9 bases are a match to TRBD2. This CDR3 has 16 residues. V lost 9 bases and J lost 0; bases outside the gene matches: 8. CDR1 is SNHLY, CDR2 FYNNEI, per germline. Here the CDR3 DNA reads TGTGCCAGACGGCGGGAGGGCCCAACGAACACCGGGGAGCTGTTTTTT. Encoded protein: CARRREGPTNTGELFF.

This chain uses TRBV6-4 with TRBJ2-3, with TRBD2 identical over 13 bases. The V gene end was trimmed by 4 bases and the J gene end by 4 bases; junction bases not matched to a gene: 5. The CDR3 loop spans 16 amino acids. Germline CDR1 and CDR2: MRHNA and SNTAGT. Here the CDR3 DNA reads TGTGCCAGCAGTGTCTTCACTAGCGGGGGGGCAGATACGCAGTATTTT. Protein sequence: CASSVFTSGGADTQYF.

The V gene is TRBV6-6, the J gene TRBJ2-1, with 10 bases that match TRBD2. The trim removed 8 bases at V and 4 bases at J, leaving 5 bases unmatched. CDR3 length: 14 residues. The V gene's germline CDR1 is MNHNY and CDR2 SVGAGI (reference sequence). Written as DNA, the CDR3 is TGTGCCAGCCTTAGCGGGGGGCCGTACAATGAGCAGTTCTTC. This gives the protein CASLSGGPYNEQFF.

The chain combines TRBV2 with TRBJ2-1; D is possibly TRBD2 (6 bases). CDR3 length: 12 residues. Germline CDR1 and CDR2: SNHLY and FYNNEI. The ends were cut back, 7 bases at V and 9 bases at J, with 13 bases in the middle. CDR3: CASTISGLEQFF. The CDR3 DNA is TGTGCCAGCACAATTAGCGGACTTGAGCAGTTCTTC.

The V and J genes are TRBV27 and TRBJ2-5; 9 nucleotides agree with TRBD2. The CDR3 loop spans 16 amino acids. Germline CDR1 is MNHEY and CDR2 is SMNVEV (reference sequence). V dropped 1 base and J dropped 3; count of bases not matched to a gene: 6. The CDR3 region has the DNA TGTGCCAGCAGTTTATTGGGCGGGGGGGCGGAAGAGACCCAGTACTTC. It is translated as CASSLLGGGAEETQYF.

This chain connects TRBV4-1 to TRBJ2-7; TRBD1 matches 7 bases. The germline gives CDR1 MGHRA, CDR2 YSYEKL. The V gene end was trimmed by 3 bases and the J gene end by 4 bases; junction bases not matched to a gene: 9. This CDR3 is built from 15 residues. The CDR3 loop reads CASSHRDSGTYEQYF. CDR3 DNA sequence: TGCGCCAGCAGCCATCGGGACAGCGGAACTTACGAGCAGTACTTC.

V usage is TRBV5-1 and J usage is TRBJ2-7; D gene uncertain. Germline-derived CDR1 and CDR2 are SGHRS and YFSETQ. The V and J ends lost 4 bases and 5 bases respectively, with 19 bases between them. There are 15 residues in the CDR3. The CDR3 region has the DNA TGCGCCAGCAGCCTATCGCTTAACCCGCTCGACGAGCAGTACTTC. This sequence encodes CASSLSLNPLDEQYF.

The chain carries TRBV19 and TRBJ2-3, with D possibly being TRBD1 (5 bases). V gave up 8 bases and J gave up 6 bases, with 15 bases separating them. Germline V gene lookup returns CDR1 LNHDA and CDR2 SQIVND (reference sequence). The CDR3 is 13 residues long. The CDR3 coding sequence is TGTGCCAGTTCGAAAGGGGCAAGGGATACGCAGTATTTT. This sequence encodes CASSKGARDTQYF.

The genes are TRBV6-1 and TRBJ1-5, with 9 bases identical to TRBD1. CDR1 and CDR2 from the germline V gene are MNHNS and SASEGT. The CDR3 length is 15 residues. Trimming removed 3 bases from V and 7 bases from J; junction bases left unmatched: 7. In nucleotides, the CDR3 is TGTGCCAGCAGTGACCAGGGACAGGGTGGACAGCCCCAGCATTTT. This translates into CASSDQGQGGQPQHF.

The chain joins TRBV5-4 to TRBJ2-2; 9 nucleotides line up with TRBD2. The ends lost 0 bases at V and 2 bases at J; junction bases unmatched: 5. From germline, CDR1 is SGHNT and CDR2 YYREEE (reference sequence). CDR3 length equals 17 residues. CDR3 DNA: TGTGCCAGCAGCTTGGGGCCGACTAGCGGAAACACCGGGGAGCTGTTTTTT. It codes for CASSLGPTSGNTGELFF.

This clone was detected only a few times. The genes are TRBV6-5 and TRBJ1-6, with D uncertain. Trimming took off 2 bases at V and 10 bases at J, with 9 bases between the two ends. Germline V CDR1 and CDR2: MNHEY, SVGAGI. The CDR3 sequence is 13 residues long. The CDR3 reads CASSYEGGSPLHF. The CDR3 coding sequence is TGTGCCAGCAGTTACGAGGGAGGCTCACCCCTCCACTTT.

The chain uses TRBV5-5 and TRBJ2-1; 10 bases are a match to TRBD1. V was clipped by 4 bases and J by 9 bases; unmatched bases: 4. Germline assignment: CDR1 SGHKS and CDR2 YYEKEE (reference sequence). There are 13 residues in the CDR3. The CDR3 reads CASSLDRGAEQFF. The DNA for the CDR3 is TGTGCCAGCAGCCTGGACAGGGGGGCTGAGCAGTTCTTC.

The chain combines TRBV2 with TRBJ1-4; 7 bases match TRBD1. V trimming: 6 bases; J trimming: 5 bases; junction bases outside the gene matches: 6. This CDR3 has 14 residues. Germline V gives CDR1 SNHLY, CDR2 FYNNEI. In DNA, the CDR3 is TGTGCCAGCAGGGGACAGCTTCAAAATGAAAAACTGTTTTTT. Residues: CASRGQLQNEKLFF.

The chain links TRBV15 to TRBJ1-4; 8 bases line up with TRBD1. Germline lookup yields CDR1 LNHNV and CDR2 YYDKDF (reference sequence). This CDR3 has 14 amino acids. Unmatched junction bases numbered 2, after V lost 1 base and J lost 7 bases. The CDR3 bases are TGTGCCACCAGCAGAGGGACAGGGCCTGAAAAACTGTTTTTT. This encodes CATSRGTGPEKLFF.

The chain combines TRBV7-2 with TRBJ1-2; a possible D gene is TRBD1 (5 bases). V lost 5 bases and J lost 4, with 20 bases in between. The germline V gene has CDR1 SGHTA and CDR2 FQGNSA. The CDR3 is 16 amino acids. CDR3 residues: CASSIGVRGGGYGYTF. CDR3 sequence (DNA): TGTGCCAGCAGCATAGGGGTGCGAGGAGGAGGCTATGGCTACACCTTC.

Comments on this clone: Other DNA sequences in this specimen translate into the identical CDR3. The J gene is TRBJ2-7, the V gene TRBV13, with 7 bases that match TRBD1. This CDR3 comprises 14 residues. From germline, CDR1 is PRHDT and CDR2 FYEKMQ (reference sequence). The V segment lost 1 base and the J segment 3 bases; nucleotides outside the gene matches: 3. The CDR3 loop is CASSLEAGGYEQYF. As DNA, the CDR3 is TGTGCCAGCAGCTTAGAGGCAGGGGGCTACGAGCAGTACTTC. The complete variable domain, with remaining parts taken from reference TRBV13 and TRBJ2-7, reads AAGVIQSPRHLIKEKRETATLKCYPIPRHDTVYWYQQGPGQDPQFLISFYEKMQSDKGSIPDRFSAQQFSDYHSELNMSSLELGDSALYFCASSLEAGGYEQYFGPGTRLTVT.

The chain couples TRBV7-9 to TRBJ1-2, with D hard to call. V was pared by 0 bases and J by 5 bases, with 16 bases between. The CDR3 runs 16 residues. Germline values: CDR1 SEHNR, CDR2 FQNEAQ (reference sequence). This CDR3 reads CASSLAIGVSGYGYTF. The CDR3 DNA follows: TGTGCCAGCAGCTTAGCCATCGGGGTATCGGGGTATGGCTACACCTTC.

The chain recombines TRBV7-9 with TRBJ1-5; 10 nucleotides agree with TRBD1. V dropped 8 bases and J dropped 11; count of bases not matched to a gene: 12. The CDR3 has 14 amino acids. The germline CDR1 and CDR2 sequences are SEHNR and FQNEAQ (reference sequence). CDR3 region: CASSFETGGRSQHF. The CDR3 DNA reads as TGTGCCAGCTCGTTCGAGACAGGGGGCCGTTCCCAGCATTTT.

This sequence joins TRBV19 and TRBJ2-3; no reliable D call. This CDR3 spans 15 amino acids. Germline values: CDR1 LNHDA, CDR2 SQIVND (reference sequence). Trimming removed 1 base from V and 4 bases from J, with 12 bases in between. This chain's CDR3 is CASSIGFAAADTQYF. CDR3 bases: TGTGCCAGTAGTATAGGATTTGCGGCCGCAGATACGCAGTATTTT.

Only one count was recorded for this clone. The chain has TRBV7-9 and TRBJ1-2; D may be TRBD1 (6 bases). The germline V and J ends were trimmed by 4 bases and 5 bases, with 17 bases remaining between them. CDR3 length: 15 amino acids. Germline CDR1 is SEHNR and CDR2 is FQNEAQ (reference sequence). The CDR3 spells CASSSQGIQVYGYTF. CDR3 sequence (DNA): TGTGCCAGCAGCTCACAGGGAATCCAGGTATATGGCTACACCTTC.

The chain links TRBV7-2 to TRBJ2-1, with TRBD2 as a possible D gene (8 bases). Per germline, CDR1 SGHTA and CDR2 FQGNSA. This CDR3 has 15 amino acids. The V end was cut by 4 bases, the J end by 9 bases, with 19 bases between. As DNA, the CDR3 is TGTGCCAGCAGCTCCGGGAGGGGGCGCCTCGTTGAGCAGTTCTTC. Its translation: CASSSGRGRLVEQFF.

This clone was seen once. The DNA for the CDR3 is TGTGCCAGCAGCCTCACAGGTACATCTGGAAACACCATATATTTT. Translated: CASSLTGTSGNTIYF. The V gene is TRBV11-3, the J gene TRBJ1-3, with TRBD1 as a possible D gene (5 bases). The germline CDR1 and CDR2 sequences are SGHNT and YENEEA. Trimming pared 5 bases from V and 1 base from J, leaving 12 bases between. CDR3 size: 15 residues.

The CDR3 sequence is CASSLWQGGDNSPLHF. CDR3 bases: TGTGCCAGCAGCTTATGGCAGGGAGGCGATAATTCACCCCTCCACTTT. The chain uses TRBV7-2 and TRBJ1-6; D might be TRBD1 (5 bases). The V gene lost 2 bases and the J gene lost 5 bases, with 13 bases spanning the gap. Germline lookup yields CDR1 SGHTA and CDR2 FQGNSA. The CDR3 is 16 amino acids. Looking up the rest from reference TRBV7-2 and TRBJ1-6 gives the full variable domain: GAGVSQSPSNKVTEKGKDVELRCDPISGHTALYWYRQSLGQGLEFLIYFQGNSAPDKSGLPSDRFSAERTGGSVSTLTIQRTQQEDSAVYLCASSLWQGGDNSPLHFGNGTRLTVT.

This clone was counted between two and nine times. The CDR3 coding sequence is TGTGCCAGCTCGCCCTTACAGGGAGTCGGAGGCAACACTGAAGCTTTCTTT. This sequence encodes CASSPLQGVGGNTEAFF. The chain recombines TRBV18 with TRBJ1-1; D might be TRBD1 (6 bases). The CDR3 extends over 17 amino acids. CDR1 is KGHSH and CDR2 is LQKENI in the germline V gene. V was shortened by 6 bases and J by 2 bases, with 22 bases between the two germline ends.

The chain combines TRBV7-9 with TRBJ1-4; D is perhaps TRBD1 (5 bases). The germline CDR1 and CDR2 sequences are SEHNR and FQNEAQ (reference sequence). The germline V and J ends were trimmed by 5 bases and 0 bases, with 13 bases remaining between them. The CDR3 runs 16 residues. Here the CDR3 reads CASSPRRGATNEKLFF. The CDR3 DNA follows: TGTGCCAGCAGCCCCCGCCGGGGGGCAACTAATGAAAAACTGTTTTTT.

The rearrangement joins TRBV6-1 to TRBJ1-2; TRBD1 might be the D (5 bases). This CDR3 region has 13 residues. Trimming took off 9 bases at V and 4 bases at J, with 15 bases between the two ends. Germline values: CDR1 MNHNS, CDR2 SASEGT. The CDR3 loop is CASLTALGYGYTF. The DNA of the CDR3 is TGTGCCAGTTTGACAGCTCTGGGCTATGGCTACACCTTC.

The chain joins TRBV19 to TRBJ1-5; 9 bases align to TRBD1. In germline, CDR1 is LNHDA, CDR2 SQIVND (reference sequence). CDR3 size: 15 residues. J gave up 4 bases and V 6 bases, and 7 bases lay outside the gene matches. CDR3: CASSPGQGQNQPQHF. Written as DNA, the CDR3 is TGTGCCAGTAGCCCGGGACAGGGACAAAATCAGCCCCAGCATTTT.